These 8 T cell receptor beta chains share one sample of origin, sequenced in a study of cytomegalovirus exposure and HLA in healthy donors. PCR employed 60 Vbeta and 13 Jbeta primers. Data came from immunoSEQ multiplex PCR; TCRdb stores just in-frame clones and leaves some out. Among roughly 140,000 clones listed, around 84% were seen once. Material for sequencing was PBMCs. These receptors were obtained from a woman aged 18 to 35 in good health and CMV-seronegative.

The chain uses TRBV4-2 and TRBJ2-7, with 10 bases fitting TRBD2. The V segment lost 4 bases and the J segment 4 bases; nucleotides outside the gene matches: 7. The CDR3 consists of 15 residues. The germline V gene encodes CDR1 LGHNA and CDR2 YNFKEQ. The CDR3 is CASSPGTSEVYEQYF. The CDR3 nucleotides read TGTGCCAGCAGCCCCGGGACTAGCGAGGTATACGAGCAGTACTTC.

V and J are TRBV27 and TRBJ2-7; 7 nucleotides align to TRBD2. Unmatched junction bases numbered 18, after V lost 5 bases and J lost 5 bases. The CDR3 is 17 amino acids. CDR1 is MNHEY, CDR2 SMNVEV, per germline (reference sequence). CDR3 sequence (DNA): TGTGCCAGCAGTCCCCCCGTGGGAGGGAAAAGCGAAGACGAGCAGTACTTC. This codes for CASSPPVGGKSEDEQYF.

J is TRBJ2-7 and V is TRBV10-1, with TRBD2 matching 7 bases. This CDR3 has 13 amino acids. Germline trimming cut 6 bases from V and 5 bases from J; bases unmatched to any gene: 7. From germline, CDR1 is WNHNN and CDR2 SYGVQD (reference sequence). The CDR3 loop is CASSGGGNDEQYF. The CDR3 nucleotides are TGCGCCAGCAGCGGGGGAGGGAACGACGAGCAGTACTTC.

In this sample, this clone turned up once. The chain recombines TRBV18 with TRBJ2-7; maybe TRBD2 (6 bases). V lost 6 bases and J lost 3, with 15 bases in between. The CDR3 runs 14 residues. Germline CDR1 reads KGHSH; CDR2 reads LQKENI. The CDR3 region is CASSSYSRDYEQYF. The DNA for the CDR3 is TGTGCCAGCTCGTCATACTCGCGGGACTACGAGCAGTACTTC.

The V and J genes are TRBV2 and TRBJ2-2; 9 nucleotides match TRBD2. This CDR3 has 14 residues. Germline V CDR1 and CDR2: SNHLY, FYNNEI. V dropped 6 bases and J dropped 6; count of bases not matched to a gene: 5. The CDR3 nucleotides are TGTGCCAGCAGGTTGACTAGCGGAGCCGGGGAGCTGTTTTTT. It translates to CASRLTSGAGELFF. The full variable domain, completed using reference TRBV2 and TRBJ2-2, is EPEVTQTPSHQVTQMGQEVILRCVPISNHLYFYWYRQILGQKVEFLVSFYNNEISEKSEIFDDQFSVERPDGSNFTLKIRSTKLEDSAMYFCASRLTSGAGELFFGEGSRLTVL.

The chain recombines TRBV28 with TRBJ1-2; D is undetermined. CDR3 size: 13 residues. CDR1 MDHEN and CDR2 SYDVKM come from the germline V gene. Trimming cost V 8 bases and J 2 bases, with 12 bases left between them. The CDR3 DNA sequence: TGTGCCAGCGTAGCGCCGGGAAACTATGGCTACACCTTC. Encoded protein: CASVAPGNYGYTF.

CDR3 sequence reads: CASSLTGGKDTQYF. The CDR3 nucleotides read TGTGCCAGTAGCTTGACAGGGGGCAAAGATACGCAGTATTTT. The J gene is TRBJ2-3, the V gene TRBV19; TRBD1 matches at 10 bases. J lost 5 bases, V lost 6 bases, and 5 bases had no gene match. Germline V gene sequence: CDR1 LNHDA, CDR2 SQIVND (reference sequence). The CDR3 runs 14 residues. Drawing the rest from reference TRBV19 and TRBJ2-3, the complete variable domain is DGGITQSPKYLFRKEGQNVTLSCEQNLNHDAMYWYRQDPGQGLRLIYYSQIVNDFQKGDIAEGYSVSREKKESFPLTVTSAQKNPTAFYLCASSLTGGKDTQYFGPGTRLTVL.

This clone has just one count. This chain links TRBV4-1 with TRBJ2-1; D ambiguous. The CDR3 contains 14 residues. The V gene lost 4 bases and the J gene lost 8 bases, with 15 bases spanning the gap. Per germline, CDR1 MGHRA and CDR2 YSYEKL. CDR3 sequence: CASSLGSLGDEQFF. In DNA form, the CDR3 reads TGCGCCAGCAGCCTAGGATCCCTCGGAGATGAGCAGTTCTTC.